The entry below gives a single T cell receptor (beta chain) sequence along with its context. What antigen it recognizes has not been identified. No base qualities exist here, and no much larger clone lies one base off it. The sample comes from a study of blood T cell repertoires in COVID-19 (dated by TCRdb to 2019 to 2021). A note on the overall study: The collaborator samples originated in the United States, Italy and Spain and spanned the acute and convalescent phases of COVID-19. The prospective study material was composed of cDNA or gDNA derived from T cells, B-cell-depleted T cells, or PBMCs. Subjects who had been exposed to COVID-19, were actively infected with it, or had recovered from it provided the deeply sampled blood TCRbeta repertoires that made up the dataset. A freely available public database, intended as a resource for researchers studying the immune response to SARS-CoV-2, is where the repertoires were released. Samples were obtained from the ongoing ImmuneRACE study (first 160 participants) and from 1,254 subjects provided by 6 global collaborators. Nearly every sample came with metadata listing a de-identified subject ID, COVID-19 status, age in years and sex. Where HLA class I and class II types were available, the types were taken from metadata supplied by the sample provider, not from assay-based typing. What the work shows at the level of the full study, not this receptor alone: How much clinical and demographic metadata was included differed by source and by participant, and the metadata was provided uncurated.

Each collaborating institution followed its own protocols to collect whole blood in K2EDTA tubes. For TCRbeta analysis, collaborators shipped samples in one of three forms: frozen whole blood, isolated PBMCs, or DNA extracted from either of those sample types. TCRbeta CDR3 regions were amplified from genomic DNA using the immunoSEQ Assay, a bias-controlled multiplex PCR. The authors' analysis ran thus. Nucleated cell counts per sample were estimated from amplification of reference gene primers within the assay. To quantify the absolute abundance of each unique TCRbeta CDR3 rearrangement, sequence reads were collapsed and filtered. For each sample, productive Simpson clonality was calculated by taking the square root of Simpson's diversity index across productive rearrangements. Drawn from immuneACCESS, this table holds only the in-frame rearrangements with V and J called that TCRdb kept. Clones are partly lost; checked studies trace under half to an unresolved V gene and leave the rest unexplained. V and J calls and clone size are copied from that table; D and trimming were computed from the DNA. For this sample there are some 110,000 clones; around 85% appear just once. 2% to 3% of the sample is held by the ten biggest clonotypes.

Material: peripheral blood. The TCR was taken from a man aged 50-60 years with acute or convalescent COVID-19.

The DNA reads as follows: TGCAGCGTTGGGCAAGCGGGCAAGCAGTACTTC. Translated, this gives CSVGQAGKQYF. The chain joins TRBV29-1 to TRBJ2-7, with a weak D call of TRBD2 (6 bases match). CDR1 is given as SQVTM and CDR2 as ANQGSEA, both from the germline V gene. The CDR3 covers 11 residues, taking in both the cysteine and the phenylalanine. The only DNA kept is the CDR3, 33 bases in frame from the first base. V is clipped by 4 bases and J by 8 bases, and the sequence between their germline boundaries is 12 bases long.